This T cell receptor beta chain is from a study of cytomegalovirus exposure and HLA in healthy donors. Across the whole study: A subsequent analysis stated that the 120 or so validation repertoires were run on the same platform as the approximately 700 first-cohort repertoires.

TCRdb keeps only in-frame clones here, not all; method: immunoSEQ multiplex PCR. Of about 160,000 clones listed, roughly 80% are singletons. Notes on the study in general: Generally TCR sequences proved uncommon, though certain public TCRs appeared in numerous donors.

With regard to this clone: Its target is unknown.

Sequences were obtained from PBMCs. The sequence was obtained from a man aged 30 to 39 in good health and CMV-seropositive.

The chain's CDR3 is CASSYDSIQYF. CDR3 nucleotide sequence: TGTGCCAGCAGTTACGACAGCATTCAGTACTTC. The chain joins TRBV2 to TRBJ2-4; a weak D match, TRBD1 (5 bases). Per the germline V gene, CDR1 is SNHLY and CDR2 is FYNNEI. V dropped 5 bases and J dropped 9 bases, with 8 bases sitting between them. The CDR3 contains 11 residues.